This T cell receptor beta chain comes out of a study of shared clonotypes between healthy human individuals. Study results and limitations: Estimated clonotype richness was generally higher in naive than memory subsets. Collection of samples was limited to blood; tissue repertoires likely differ.

A note on this clone: Its antigen is still unknown.

Each PCR replicate from the sorted subsets contained roughly 210 ng DNA, which is tens of thousands of T cell genomes. The data were produced by immunoSEQ multiplex PCR, yet TCRdb's version contains in-frame clones alone and is incomplete. The table records about 2.4 million clones, over 85% of them present only once. Material: naive CD4+ T cells from PBMCs. Indicated subset: CD45RA+ positively selected. This receptor was identified in a man aged 18 to 30 in good health. Some clones in this sample may be carry-over from other donors' samples.

DNA of the CDR3: TGTGCCAGCAGTGTCCGGGACCACAATGAGCAGTTCTTC. Translating it yields CASSVRDHNEQFF. The V and J genes are TRBV27 and TRBJ2-1, with D perhaps given as TRBD1 or TRBD2 (5 bases each). Germline V gene data show CDR1 as MNHEY and CDR2 as SMNVEV (reference sequence). The CDR3 is made up of 13 amino acids. V was cut by 5 bases and J by 5 bases, with 10 bases left in between.